The 17 T cell receptor beta chains below were found in one sample sequenced in a study of vaccination effects on CD4 cells after COVID-19. These receptors are not linked to any known antigen. Only in-frame clones appear in the TCRdb table, and some are missing; sequencing was by immunoSEQ multiplex PCR. Of fewer than 90,000 clones in the sample, 77% were seen once. ViraFEST assay sequencing came after antigen-specific CD4+ T cells were expanded with viral peptide pools. A 10-day culture period preceded the isolation of CD4+ T cells. Either the mRNA-1273 or the BNT162b2 vaccine was given to participants as two doses. The sequencing here drew on CD4+ T cells from PBMCs cultured with HCoV-OC43 spike peptides, taken after COVID-19 vaccination. Subset denoted: HCoV-OC43 spike overlapping peptide pool stimulation. The receptors originated from a human donor who received a COVID-19 vaccine.

The chain is built from TRBV2 and TRBJ2-3; D gene unclear. V gave up 3 bases and J gave up 6 bases, with 13 bases separating them. The CDR3 is made up of 14 amino acids. CDR1 SNHLY and CDR2 FYNNEI come from the germline V gene. CDR3 sequence: CASSDWLSGDTQYF. For the CDR3, the DNA is TGTGCCAGCAGTGATTGGCTGTCGGGCGATACGCAGTATTTT.

This chain joins TRBV5-1 and TRBJ2-3, with 7 bases matching TRBD1. Germline lookup yields CDR1 SGHRS and CDR2 YFSETQ. The CDR3 spans 14 residues. V dropped 4 bases and J dropped 1; count of bases not matched to a gene: 3. CDR3 sequence (DNA): TGCGCCAGCAGCCACGGACAGGGCACAGATACGCAGTATTTT. It encodes CASSHGQGTDTQYF.

The chain combines TRBV6-1 with TRBJ2-5; TRBD2 aligns across 8 bases. V was pared by 3 bases and J by 3 bases, with 12 bases of the junction left unmatched. The CDR3 totals 17 residues. Germline CDR1 reads MNHNS; CDR2 reads SASEGT. The CDR3 DNA reads TGTGCCAGCAGTGACTTACGGGGGACTAGTCTCAAAGAGACCCAGTACTTC. Protein product: CASSDLRGTSLKETQYF.

This clone appeared a single time. The rearrangement joins TRBV5-1 to TRBJ2-3, with TRBD1 identical over 8 bases. The germline CDR1 and CDR2 sequences are SGHRS and YFSETQ. The CDR3 is made up of 15 amino acids. The V and J ends lost 5 bases and 0 bases, in that order; junction bases with no gene match: 5. CDR3 residues: CASSRQGTSTDTQYF. CDR3 DNA sequence: TGCGCCAGCAGTCGACAGGGGACTAGCACAGATACGCAGTATTTT.

This chain uses TRBV10-2 with TRBJ2-1; 9 positions agree with TRBD1. The CDR3 sequence is 15 residues long. Germline CDR1 is WSHSY and CDR2 is SAAADI. V gave up 6 bases and J gave up 5 bases; unmatched junction bases: 8. In nucleotides, the CDR3 is TGCGCCAGCAGCGCCAGCCGGGACAGGGACAATGAGCAGTTCTTC. Its protein is CASSASRDRDNEQFF.

CDR3 in DNA: TGTGCCTGGAGTGACGCCGGGACAGGGAATGAAAAACTGTTTTTT. Its translation is CAWSDAGTGNEKLFF. The chain carries TRBV30 and TRBJ1-4, with 9 bases identical to TRBD1. V was clipped by 1 base and J by 5 bases; unmatched bases: 5. Germline assignment: CDR1 GTSNPN and CDR2 SVGIG (reference sequence). This CDR3 comprises 15 residues.

V and J are TRBV12-5 and TRBJ2-3; D might be TRBD1 (5 bases). Germline V CDR1 and CDR2: LGHNT, FRNRAP. The CDR3 loop spans 16 amino acids. The V gene lost 0 bases and the J gene lost 2 bases, with 12 bases spanning the gap. The CDR3 loop reads CASGLVAGSPTDTQYF. DNA of the CDR3: TGTGCTAGTGGTTTGGTCGCAGGGTCACCCACAGATACGCAGTATTTT.

This clone was found a few times. The gene calls are TRBV7-9 and TRBJ1-2; no clear D. This CDR3 comprises 14 residues. Germline CDR1 is SEHNR and CDR2 is FQNEAQ (reference sequence). V lost 5 bases, J lost 8 bases, and 18 bases lay in between. In DNA, the CDR3 is TGTGCCAGCAGCCACGCCGCGGCGAGAAGCGGCTACACCTTC. It translates to CASSHAAARSGYTF.

This clone was seen a handful of times. The chain carries TRBV28 and TRBJ2-2; tentatively, D is TRBD1 (5 bases). Germline CDR1 reads MDHEN; CDR2 reads SYDVKM. The CDR3 is 15 residues long. V lost 2 bases and J lost 4, with 11 bases in between. This CDR3 is CASSLGQGGTGELFF. The CDR3 DNA reads as TGTGCCAGCAGTTTAGGCCAGGGCGGCACCGGGGAGCTGTTTTTT.

This chain links TRBV5-6 with TRBJ2-7; no clear D. This CDR3 comprises 12 residues. Germline CDR1 is SGHDT and CDR2 is YYEEEE. V was cut by 1 base and J by 7 bases, with 9 bases left in between. CDR3 region: CASSLKHYEQYV. DNA of the CDR3: TGTGCCAGCAGCTTGAAGCATTATGAGCAGTACGTC.

This sequence joins TRBV5-1 and TRBJ2-2, with TRBD1 identical over 7 bases. The ends lost 4 bases at V and 4 bases at J; junction bases unmatched: 7. The CDR3 totals 15 residues. Germline V CDR1 and CDR2: SGHRS, YFSETQ. Here the CDR3 reads CASSRRQGSTGELFF. CDR3 nucleotides: TGCGCCAGCAGCAGGAGACAGGGTTCCACCGGGGAGCTGTTTTTT.

V gene TRBV6-5 combines with J gene TRBJ1-4, with 8 bases that match TRBD1. In germline, CDR1 is MNHEY, CDR2 SVGAGI. J lost 8 bases, V lost 6 bases, and 5 bases had no gene match. CDR3 length: 13 residues. CDR3 sequence reads: CASSGQGIEKLFF. The CDR3 DNA reads TGTGCCAGCAGCGGACAGGGCATAGAAAAACTGTTTTTT.

J is TRBJ2-5 and V is TRBV6-5; D gene ambiguous. CDR3 length: 15 amino acids. The V gene lost 8 bases and the J gene lost 3 bases, with 19 bases spanning the gap. Germline lookup yields CDR1 MNHEY and CDR2 SVGAGI. Here the CDR3 DNA reads TGTGCCAGCCGTTTCCAGGCCCTCCCGGAAGAGACCCAGTACTTC. This encodes CASRFQALPEETQYF.

The chain is built from TRBV18 and TRBJ1-6, with D hard to call. V dropped 3 bases and J dropped 10 bases, with 16 bases sitting between them. This CDR3 is built from 15 residues. Germline V CDR1 and CDR2: KGHSH, LQKENI. The CDR3 DNA sequence: TGTGCCAGCTCACCGGTAGAAGTGTTCGACTCACCCCTCCACTTT. Protein: CASSPVEVFDSPLHF.

Only a few counts were recorded for this clone. This chain uses TRBV2 with TRBJ1-1; D not resolved. Trimming shortened V by 4 bases and J by 0 bases, and 6 bases separated the two germline ends. The CDR3 spans 13 residues. CDR1 and CDR2 from the germline V gene are SNHLY and FYNNEI. CDR3 nucleotides: TGTGCCAGCAGTGGTCCCATGAACACTGAAGCTTTCTTT. Its protein is CASSGPMNTEAFF.

CDR3 sequence: CASSPRQGHYGYTF. The CDR3 region has the DNA TGTGCCAGCAGCCCCAGACAGGGCCACTATGGCTACACCTTC. The V and J genes are TRBV14 and TRBJ1-2; 7 bases are a match to TRBD1. The V segment lost 4 bases and the J segment 3 bases; nucleotides outside the gene matches: 5. Germline assignment: CDR1 SGHDN and CDR2 FVKESK. This CDR3 spans 14 amino acids.

The rearrangement links TRBV6-5 to TRBJ2-5; 8 nucleotides line up with TRBD1. This CDR3 has 13 amino acids. Unmatched junction bases numbered 4, after V lost 6 bases and J lost 4 bases. Germline assignment: CDR1 MNHEY and CDR2 SVGAGI. The CDR3 loop is CASRQGASETQYF. In DNA, the CDR3 is TGTGCCAGCAGGCAGGGGGCCTCAGAGACCCAGTACTTC.